Listed below are T cell receptor beta chains from one sample, sequenced in a study of T cells in localized non-small cell lung cancer. Data came from immunoSEQ multiplex PCR; TCRdb stores just in-frame clones and leaves some out. This table holds 7,500 to 10,000 clones, about 43% found once. Sequencing was performed on lymph node tissue, taken before any cancer treatment. The receptor set was obtained from a woman aged 35-75 years with stage I lung adenocarcinoma. CDR3s leave out the opening cysteine and the closing phenylalanine or tryptophan. Clone size is not always given. Where it is, it says once, few, many or a class for expanded clones.

CDR3 protein	clone size	V gene	J gene
ASSAGFGKNIQY	.	TRBV11-3	TRBJ2-4
ASSYSGQGNSPLH	.	TRBV6-8	TRBJ1-6
ASSMDREDSPLH	.	TRBV19	TRBJ1-6
ASSLGVTGAGNTIY	few	TRBV11-3	TRBJ1-3
ASSVLSGVSEQF	.	TRBV9	TRBJ2-1
ASTGQGEKLF	few	TRBV19	TRBJ1-4
ASSLPIGGVQRNTIY	few	TRBV9	TRBJ1-3
ASSPIGQGETEAF	.	TRBV18	TRBJ1-1
ASSPLGGITEAF	.	TRBV18	TRBJ1-1
ASSEIPGYEQY	few	TRBV9	TRBJ2-7
ANGLVQKGSGTEAF	.	TRBV12-5	TRBJ1-1
ASSPGDGATNEKLF	.	TRBV5-1	TRBJ1-4
ASSYSKAGWRTEAF	few	TRBV6-8	TRBJ1-1